These T cell receptor beta chains were read from a single sample in a study of CD8 T cells in ankylosing spondylitis. MiXCR was run by TCRdb on the 5' RACE reads, yielding one entry per CDR3 protein. The sample lists fewer than 180,000 distinct CDR3 sequences; 44% were seen once. Sequencing input: synovial fluid, either unsorted or a sorted T cell fraction (not recorded which). These receptors came from a male donor with ankylosing spondylitis. Both conserved end residues are part of each CDR3. The order of the fields is CDR3 length, D gene, V gene, clone size, J gene, CDR3 protein, CDR3 DNA. The D gene is left open where the match is weak. A clone size is listed for some rows: how often the clone was seen (once, few, many), or a class if it is expanded.

>21|TRBD2|TRBV3-1|many|TRBJ2-2
CASSQDRASWATSAHTGELFF
TGTGCCAGCAGCCAAGATCGGGCTTCCTGGGCGACTAGCGCCCACACCGGGGAGCTGTTTTTT
>15|TRBD1|TRBV7-9|NA|TRBJ2-7
CASSRGDRGFYEQYF
TGTGCCAGCAGCCGAGGGGACAGGGGTTTCTACGAGCAGTACTTC
>17|TRBD2|TRBV12-3/TRBV12-4|NA|TRBJ2-3
CASSFRGGGIQFDTQYF
TGTGCCAGCAGTTTTCGCGGGGGTGGGATACAATTTGATACGCAGTATTTT
>15|NA|TRBV5-1|NA|TRBJ1-1
CASSLSVPGFSEAFF
TGCGCCAGCAGCTTAAGTGTTCCGGGCTTCTCTGAAGCTTTCTTT
>13|NA|TRBV7-9|NA|TRBJ2-5
CASSPGIQETQYF
TGTGCCAGCAGCCCCGGGATCCAAGAGACCCAGTACTTC
>15|TRBD1|TRBV7-9|NA|TRBJ1-1
CASSLVVGTGEEAFF
TGTGCCAGCAGCTTAGTAGTGGGGACAGGTGAGGAAGCTTTCTTT
>16|NA|TRBV15|NA|TRBJ2-5
CATSSLGGGVSETQYF
TGTGCCACCAGCAGCCTAGGAGGGGGAGTAAGCGAGACCCAGTACTTC
>13|NA|TRBV28|NA|TRBJ1-2
CASSSDRQYGYTF
TGTGCCAGCAGCTCTGACAGGCAGTATGGCTACACCTTC
>18|TRBD1|TRBV4-3|NA|TRBJ1-1
CASSQDVRTGGRNTEAFF
TGCGCCAGCAGCCAAGATGTGCGAACAGGGGGTAGGAACACTGAAGCTTTCTTT
>17|TRBD2|TRBV7-2|NA|TRBJ2-7
CASSLGGLAGPSYEQYF
TGTGCCAGCAGCTTAGGAGGACTAGCGGGCCCATCCTACGAGCAGTACTTC
>13|NA|TRBV9|NA|TRBJ1-2
CASSAGGSGGYTF
TGTGCCAGCAGCGCAGGTGGCAGTGGCGGCTACACCTTC
>15|NA|TRBV12-3/TRBV12-4|NA|TRBJ2-2
CASTPLGFNTGELFF
TGTGCCAGCACCCCCTTGGGGTTCAACACCGGGGAGCTGTTTTTT
>13|NA|TRBV7-9|NA|TRBJ2-1
CASSSGHRPEQFF
TGTGCCAGCAGCTCCGGGCATCGACCTGAGCAGTTCTTC
>13|NA|TRBV11-2|NA|TRBJ2-3
CASSTEVLDTQYF
TGTGCCAGCAGTACCGAAGTGTTGGATACGCAGTATTTT
>15|TRBD2|TRBV6-2/TRBV6-3|NA|TRBJ2-3
CASTLAGAPTDTQYF
TGTGCCAGCACCCTAGCGGGAGCCCCCACAGATACGCAGTATTTT
>14|NA|TRBV3-1|few|TRBJ2-1
CASSRANSYNEQFF
TGTGCCAGCAGCCGCGCAAACTCCTACAATGAGCAGTTCTTC
>16|NA|TRBV7-9|few|TRBJ2-2
CASSPSQDPNTGELFF
TGTGCCAGCAGCCCCTCGCAGGACCCAAACACCGGGGAGCTGTTTTTT
>14|NA|TRBV7-9|few|TRBJ1-5
CASSLDSSNQPQHF
TGTGCCAGCAGTTTGGACAGCAGCAATCAGCCCCAGCATTTT
>18|TRBD1|TRBV5-1|once|TRBJ2-7
CASARDRAPGLSSYEQYF
TGCGCCAGCGCAAGGGACAGGGCCCCCGGGCTTTCCTCCTACGAGCAGTACTTC
>16|NA|TRBV2|NA|TRBJ2-5
CASSEGAYRLQETQYF
TGTGCCAGCAGTGAAGGGGCCTATAGGCTTCAAGAGACCCAGTACTTC
>12|NA|TRBV12-3/TRBV12-4|NA|TRBJ1-1
CASSLKSLKAFF
TGTGCCAGCAGTTTGAAGAGCCTAAAAGCTTTCTTT
>15|TRBD1|TRBV7-8|few|TRBJ1-2
CASSPGTEGLYGYTF
TGTGCCAGCAGCCCCGGGACAGAGGGGCTCTATGGCTACACCTTC
>15|TRBD2|TRBV24-1|NA|TRBJ2-1
CATSEWQIAGGPLFF
TGTGCCACCAGTGAATGGCAGATAGCGGGAGGGCCTCTGTTCTTC
>18|TRBD2|TRBV11-2|NA|TRBJ2-1
CASSSPGLAGALWDEQFF
TGTGCCAGCAGCTCCCCGGGACTAGCGGGGGCCCTCTGGGATGAGCAGTTCTTC
>14|NA|TRBV5-1|NA|TRBJ1-6
CASSFHKYNSPLHF
TGCGCCAGCAGCTTCCACAAGTATAATTCACCCCTCCACTTT
>13|NA|TRBV20-1|NA|TRBJ2-2
CGSPDLNTGELFF
TGCGGGAGCCCCGATCTGAACACCGGGGAGCTGTTTTTT
>14|TRBD2|TRBV20-1|few|TRBJ2-1
CSARFQRGGPEQFF
TGCAGTGCTAGATTCCAGCGGGGGGGCCCTGAGCAGTTCTTC
>14|TRBD2|TRBV6-4|NA|TRBJ2-3
CASSKSGGTDTQYF
TGTGCCAGCAGTAAGAGCGGGGGGACAGATACGCAGTATTTT
>16|NA|TRBV7-8|few|TRBJ1-5
CASSLLERPSNQPQHF
TGTGCCAGCAGCTTACTCGAGCGGCCAAGCAATCAGCCCCAGCATTTT
>15|NA|TRBV18|many|TRBJ2-5
CASSPPRADQETQYF
TGTGCCAGCTCACCACCGAGAGCGGACCAAGAGACCCAGTACTTC
>16|NA|TRBV12-3/TRBV12-4|few|TRBJ2-2
CASSLWPDHYTGELFF
TGTGCCAGCAGTTTATGGCCCGACCATTACACCGGGGAGCTGTTTTTT
>13|NA|TRBV20-1|many|TRBJ2-1
CSAGQVLYNEQFF
TGCAGCGCTGGACAAGTTCTTTACAATGAGCAGTTCTTC
>12|NA|TRBV29-1|NA|TRBJ1-2
CSVEGRGYGYTF
TGCAGCGTTGAGGGCAGAGGGTATGGCTACACCTTC
>13|NA|TRBV12-3/TRBV12-4|NA|TRBJ1-2
CASSLGDPQGYTF
TGTGCCAGCAGTTTGGGGGACCCCCAGGGCTACACCTTC
>16|NA|TRBV6-1|NA|TRBJ1-5
CASSPKDSKPNQPQHF
TGTGCCAGCAGTCCGAAGGACAGTAAGCCCAATCAGCCCCAGCATTTT
>15|NA|TRBV28|NA|TRBJ2-2
CASSQWVQNTGELFF
TGTGCCAGCAGTCAGTGGGTCCAAAACACCGGGGAGCTGTTTTTT
>22|NA|TRBV5-6|NA|TRBJ2-3
CASRAPAWDRLKRGVGTDTQYF
TGTGCCAGCAGGGCGCCGGCGTGGGACAGGTTAAAGCGGGGGGTTGGAACAGATACGCAGTATTTT
>15|NA|TRBV13|NA|TRBJ1-1
CASSLRGSMNTEAFF
TGTGCCAGCAGCTTAAGGGGGTCCATGAACACTGAAGCTTTCTTT
>14|NA|TRBV29-1|few|TRBJ2-1
CSVEDSSGRNEQFF
TGCAGCGTTGAAGATTCGTCAGGGAGGAATGAGCAGTTCTTC
>16|NA|TRBV12-3/TRBV12-4|NA|TRBJ2-2
CASSLWWRPGTGELFF
TGTGCCAGCAGTTTATGGTGGAGGCCCGGCACCGGGGAGCTGTTTTTT
>15|TRBD1|TRBV7-3|NA|TRBJ2-1
CASSPATGSYNEQFF
TGTGCCAGCAGTCCCGCGACAGGGTCCTACAATGAGCAGTTCTTC
>18|NA|TRBV9|once|TRBJ2-3
CASSVGSGTKGCTDTQYF
TGTGCCAGCAGCGTAGGTTCCGGGACAAAGGGGTGCACAGATACGCAGTATTTT
>12|NA|TRBV4-2|many|TRBJ2-7
CASSQDTYEQYF
TGTGCCAGCAGCCAAGACACTTACGAGCAGTACTTC
>19|NA|TRBV6-1|few|TRBJ1-5
CASSDGFRQGNSSNQPQHF
TGTGCCAGCAGTGACGGCTTCCGGCAGGGGAACTCGAGCAATCAGCCCCAGCATTTT
>18|NA|TRBV11-1|NA|TRBJ2-3
CASSRFGARWRSTDTQYF
TGTGCCAGCAGCCGTTTTGGGGCGAGGTGGCGTAGCACAGATACGCAGTATTTT
>14|NA|TRBV12-3/TRBV12-4|few|TRBJ2-1
CASSTEQEYNEQFF
TGTGCCAGCAGTACTGAACAGGAATACAATGAGCAGTTCTTC
>14|NA|TRBV7-9|NA|TRBJ1-3
CASSFESVGNTIYF
TGTGCCAGCAGCTTTGAATCAGTTGGAAACACCATATATTTT
>13|NA|TRBV12-3/TRBV12-4|few|TRBJ2-5
CASSLVLVETQYF
TGTGCCAGCAGTTTAGTCCTAGTAGAGACCCAGTACTTC
>14|NA|TRBV7-6|NA|TRBJ2-7
CASSLVGGGSEQYF
TGTGCCAGCAGCCTAGTGGGGGGAGGTAGTGAGCAGTACTTC
>17|TRBD1|TRBV5-1|few|TRBJ1-5
CASSPGGETYSNQPQHF
TGCGCCAGCAGCCCAGGGGGCGAGACATATAGCAATCAGCCCCAGCATTTT
>14|NA|TRBV19|NA|TRBJ1-5
CASSAHYGGQPQHF
TGTGCCAGTAGTGCCCACTACGGTGGACAGCCCCAGCATTTT
>15|TRBD1|TRBV2|NA|TRBJ2-7
CASSIQTGEVYEQYF
TGTGCCAGCTCGATCCAAACAGGGGAAGTTTACGAGCAGTACTTC
>14|TRBD2|TRBV12-3/TRBV12-4|NA|TRBJ2-7
CASSFGLAPPKQYF
TGTGCCAGCAGTTTCGGACTAGCGCCCCCCAAGCAGTACTTC
>14|NA|TRBV5-1|NA|TRBJ2-7
CASSFLSDSYEQYF
TGCGCCAGCAGCTTCCTATCGGACAGCTACGAGCAGTACTTC
>15|NA|TRBV12-3/TRBV12-4|NA|TRBJ2-7
CASSPHTTGSYEQYF
TGTGCCAGCAGTCCCCATACTACGGGATCCTACGAGCAGTACTTC
>20|NA|TRBV12-3/TRBV12-4|NA|TRBJ2-3
CASSRHPRGTLPGGLDTQYF
TGTGCCAGCAGCCGACATCCCAGGGGAACCCTCCCGGGGGGTCTAGATACGCAGTATTTT
>18|TRBD1|TRBV12-3/TRBV12-4|NA|TRBJ2-2
CASSQEDLGQRNTGELFF
TGTGCCAGCAGTCAAGAAGACCTGGGACAGCGGAACACCGGGGAGCTGTTTTTT